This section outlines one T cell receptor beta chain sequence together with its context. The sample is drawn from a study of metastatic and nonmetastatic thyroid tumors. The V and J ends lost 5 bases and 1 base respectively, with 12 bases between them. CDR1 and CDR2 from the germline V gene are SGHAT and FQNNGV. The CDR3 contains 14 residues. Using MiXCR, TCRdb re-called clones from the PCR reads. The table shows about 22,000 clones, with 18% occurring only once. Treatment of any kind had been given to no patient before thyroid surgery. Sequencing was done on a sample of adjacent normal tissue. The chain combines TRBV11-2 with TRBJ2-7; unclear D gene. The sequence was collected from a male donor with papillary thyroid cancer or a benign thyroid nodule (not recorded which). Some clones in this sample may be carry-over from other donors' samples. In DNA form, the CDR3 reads TGTGCCAGCAGCCTCGTCTTAGGGTCCTACGAGCAGTACTTC. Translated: CASSLVLGSYEQYF.